This T cell receptor (beta chain) was sequenced in a study of early T cells in non-severe SARS-CoV-2 infection. Whole-study context: Bulk RNA from unsorted whole blood was sequenced; chains were unpaired. Study-wide points: The study's VDJdb matching favored anti-spike CD8 responses and missed private and CD4 specificities.

cDNA molecules, individually, were tagged with unique molecular identifiers. TCRdb called the 5' RACE reads again in MiXCR, with one record for every CDR3 protein. This sample has tens of thousands of distinct CDR3 sequences; about 4.5% occur once, and the top ten carry less than 20%. This clonotype was seen repeatedly, ten times or more. What it binds is not known. Germline-derived CDR1 and CDR2 are SGHTA and FQGNSA. Trimming took 6 bases from V and 2 from J; bases not matched to a gene: 5. The CDR3 contains 14 residues. The sequencing input was whole blood. The rearrangement uses TRBV7-2 and TRBJ2-3, with TRBD1 matching over 7 bases. The receptor was isolated from an adult who was a healthcare worker with PCR-confirmed SARS-CoV-2 infection or an uninfected control (not recorded which). CDR3 region: CASRLTGTTDTQYF. CDR3 DNA sequence: TGTGCCAGCAGACTGACAGGGACCACAGATACGCAGTATTTT.